A single sample is the source of the 16 T cell receptor beta chains below, sequenced in a study of T-cell memory formation after mild COVID-19. A single record per CDR3 protein comes from TCRdb applying MiXCR to the 5' RACE reads. The sample includes over 350,000 distinct CDR3 sequences, roughly 26% of them seen just once. Sequencing input: PBMCs or a T cell subset sorted from them (not recorded which). These receptors were obtained from an adult woman who had mild COVID-19 (a few samples of this study predate the infection). Cell type and time point are not known.

The chain employs TRBV18 and TRBJ2-2, with D unresolved. CDR3 size: 14 residues. Trimming took 4 bases from V and 6 from J, leaving 12 bases between them. Germline CDR1 and CDR2: KGHSH and LQKENI. This chain's CDR3 is CASSLSGSAGELFF. CDR3 DNA: TGTGCCAGCTCACTCAGTGGTTCGGCCGGGGAGCTGTTTTTT.

This clonotype was seen a handful of times. The V gene is TRBV2, the J gene TRBJ2-1; D remains ambiguous. This CDR3 contains 15 residues. From germline, CDR1 is SNHLY and CDR2 FYNNEI. The V gene lost 5 bases and the J gene lost 6 bases, with 17 bases spanning the gap. CDR3 sequence: CASSPRTLSANEQFF. CDR3 DNA sequence: TGTGCCAGCAGTCCACGGACCCTCTCGGCCAATGAGCAGTTCTTC.

This clonotype was seen repeatedly, ten times or more. The V and J genes are TRBV27 and TRBJ2-2; D may be TRBD1 (6 bases). From germline, CDR1 is MNHEY and CDR2 SMNVEV (reference sequence). V was shortened by 9 bases and J by 1 base, with 15 bases between the two germline ends. The CDR3 sequence is 15 residues long. The CDR3 region is CASRQGDMNTGELFF. The CDR3 coding sequence is TGTGCCAGTAGACAAGGGGACATGAACACCGGGGAGCTGTTTTTT.

This clonotype was seen more than once but under ten times. This chain connects TRBV7-9 to TRBJ1-5; D call uncertain. CDR1 is SEHNR and CDR2 is FQNEAQ in the germline V gene (reference sequence). V was trimmed by 0 bases and J by 4 bases, leaving 7 bases between them. CDR3 size: 14 residues. CDR3 residues: CASSLAHGNQPQHF. The CDR3 bases are TGTGCCAGCAGCTTAGCGCACGGAAATCAGCCCCAGCATTTT.

The rearrangement joins TRBV7-2 to TRBJ2-2; D is possibly TRBD2 (5 bases). Trimming cost V 0 bases and J 1 base, with 9 bases left between them. CDR1 and CDR2 from the germline V gene are SGHTA and FQGNSA. The CDR3 contains 16 residues. The CDR3 loop is CASSLAQAENTGELFF. Here the CDR3 DNA reads TGTGCCAGCAGCTTAGCCCAAGCGGAGAACACCGGGGAGCTGTTTTTT.

V usage is TRBV27 and J usage is TRBJ2-7; D remains ambiguous. The germline gives CDR1 MNHEY, CDR2 SMNVEV (reference sequence). The CDR3 has 13 amino acids. V lost 7 bases to trimming and J lost 0 bases, with 10 bases between them. The CDR3, as DNA: TGTGCCAGCACCCCTCCCCTCTCCTACGAGCAGTACTTC. As protein: CASTPPLSYEQYF.

This clonotype was observed a few times. J is TRBJ1-2 and V is TRBV12-5; TRBD1 might be the D (6 bases). The CDR3 is made up of 13 amino acids. Germline assignment: CDR1 LGHNT and CDR2 FRNRAP. With 8 bases removed from V and 3 bases from J, the gap between germline ends came to 13 bases. The CDR3 sequence: CASSRTEHYGYTF. The CDR3 DNA reads as TGTGCTAGTAGCAGGACAGAACACTATGGCTACACCTTC.

V usage is TRBV4-3 and J usage is TRBJ2-1; TRBD2 might be the D (5 bases). The CDR3 totals 15 residues. Germline V gene sequence: CDR1 LGHNA, CDR2 YSLEER. Trimming shortened V by 0 bases and J by 8 bases, and 14 bases separated the two germline ends. CDR3 in DNA: TGCGCCAGCAGCCAAGACCGGGGTGTGGCCGATGAGCAGTTCTTC. Its protein is CASSQDRGVADEQFF.

This clonotype was seen a few times. V and J are TRBV9 and TRBJ2-7; possible D gene TRBD1, 5 bases. V was clipped by 4 bases and J by 3 bases, with 17 bases between them. This CDR3 contains 15 residues. The germline gives CDR1 SGDLS, CDR2 YYNGEE. CDR3 loop: CASSPRAGPHYEQYF. The CDR3 DNA follows: TGTGCCAGCAGCCCCAGGGCCGGACCCCACTACGAGCAGTACTTC.

This clonotype has more than one count but fewer than ten. This chain joins TRBV7-6 and TRBJ2-2; D ambiguous. CDR3 length equals 15 residues. Trimming cost V 2 bases and J 9 bases, with 16 bases left between them. Germline CDR1 and CDR2: SGHVS and FNYEAQ. In DNA form, the CDR3 reads TGTGCCAGCAGCTTAAGCGCCACACGTCTCCGGGAGCTGTTTTTT. Protein product: CASSLSATRLRELFF.

The table lists this clonotype with a few counts. The genes are TRBV12-3 or TRBV12-4 and TRBJ1-1, with D possibly TRBD1 on 5 matching bases. Deletions cut 7 bases from V and 2 bases from J, with 14 bases between. The CDR3 loop spans 14 amino acids. The CDR3 sequence: CASIVGGFNTEAFF. CDR3 nucleotide sequence: TGTGCCAGCATTGTGGGGGGGTTTAACACTGAAGCTTTCTTT.

V usage is TRBV7-6 and J usage is TRBJ2-7; tentatively, D is TRBD1 (5 bases). Trimming left V 1 base short and J 4 bases short, with 14 bases between. This CDR3 comprises 15 residues. Germline CDR1 is SGHVS and CDR2 is FNYEAQ. The CDR3 protein is CASSLGPPGPYEQYF. The CDR3 DNA sequence: TGTGCCAGCAGCTTAGGGCCGCCAGGGCCTTACGAGCAGTACTTC.

This chain joins TRBV12-3 or TRBV12-4 and TRBJ2-3; 8 nucleotides align to TRBD1. Losses at the gene ends were 7 bases for V and 5 bases for J; bases not matched to a gene: 8. The CDR3 has 14 residues. In nucleotides, the CDR3 is TGTGCCAGCACCCCAGGACAGGGTCAAGATACGCAGTATTTT. This translates into CASTPGQGQDTQYF.

J is TRBJ2-2 and V is TRBV7-8; weak D call: TRBD2 (6 bases). V was shortened by 1 base and J by 4 bases, with 13 bases between the two germline ends. Germline assignment: CDR1 SGHVS and CDR2 FQNEAQ. The CDR3 covers 16 residues. CDR3 region: CASSLVPSGVTGELFF. The CDR3 DNA follows: TGTGCCAGCAGCTTAGTCCCTTCGGGAGTCACCGGGGAGCTGTTTTTT.

This clonotype was observed a handful of times. This chain connects TRBV18 to TRBJ1-2; D not certain. With 0 bases removed from V and 1 base from J, the gap between germline ends came to 9 bases. CDR3 length: 15 residues. Germline CDR1 is KGHSH and CDR2 is LQKENI. This chain's CDR3 is CASSPPSRNNYGYTF. The CDR3 nucleotides read TGTGCCAGCTCACCACCCTCTCGGAATAACTATGGCTACACCTTC. Supplemented by reference TRBV18 and TRBJ1-2, the full variable domain reads NAGVMQNPRHLVRRRGQEARLRCSPMKGHSHVYWYRQLPEEGLKFMVYLQKENIIDESGMPKERFSAEFPKEGPSILRIQQVVRGDSAAYFCASSPPSRNNYGYTFGSGTRLTVV.

V and J are TRBV25-1 and TRBJ2-7; the D is unclear. V was trimmed by 2 bases and J by 5 bases, leaving 4 bases between them. Germline assignment: CDR1 MGHDK and CDR2 SYGVNS. This CDR3 region has 11 residues. The CDR3 DNA follows: TGTGCCAGCAGTGAAGTCAACGAGCAGTACTTC. As protein: CASSEVNEQYF.